This TCR beta chain came from a study of regulatory T cells in long-lasting Graves disease. Study-level results: It was in persistent disease that TRBV28, TRBJ1-2 and TRBJ2-5 were favored. Lower TCR diversity characterized persistent Graves' patients relative to newly diagnosed patients.

This clonotype showed up just a few times. What it recognizes is unknown. Indicated time point: persistent/refractory GD, antithyroid drugs over 5 years with positive TRAb. The TCR library was made from RNA extracted from PBMCs. Patients hailed from an endocrinology department in Xi'an, China. The length of the CDR3 is 15 residues. The germline V and J ends were trimmed by 7 bases and 1 base, with 16 bases remaining between them. In germline, CDR1 is MNHNS, CDR2 SASEGT. The authors built TCR beta libraries using iRepertoire HTBI primers and Arm-PCR of CDR3 regions. TCRdb fed the multiplex PCR reads into MiXCR, producing one record per CDR3 protein. The sample lists 700,000 or so distinct CDR3 sequences, about 30% occurring once.

The TCR comes from a female donor with Graves disease. V is TRBV6-1 and J is TRBJ1-2; tentative D call: TRBD1 (5 bases). This material consisted of peripheral blood mononuclear cells (PBMCs), taken when the disease was refractory, from a patient treated with antithyroid drugs. CDR3 in amino acids: CASTAYGDFNYGYTF. The DNA of the CDR3 is TGTGCCAGCACGGCTTACGGGGACTTTAACTATGGCTACACCTTC.